These 25 T cell receptor beta chains share one sample of origin, sequenced in a study of long-term antiretroviral therapy in people with HIV (dated by TCRdb to 2022 to 2024). The immunoSEQ hsTCRB v3.0 assay was used at survey level resolution to sequence the TRB variable region. This is the immuneACCESS table as TCRdb keeps it, with only in-frame sequences that have V and J called. A part of the clones is gone; compared with another copy, unresolved V genes explain less than half, and the rest is unexplained. Present in this sample are around 30,000 clones, 95% of which were seen just once. The biggest ten clones account for around 7.4% of the sample. The sample was unsorted PBMCs, taken 5.3 years after starting antiretroviral therapy. These receptor sequences come from a man aged 25-40 years with HIV.

The chain employs TRBV5-1 and TRBJ2-3, with unresolved D. The V gene's germline CDR1 is SGHRS and CDR2 YFSETQ. V lost 0 bases to trimming and J lost 5 bases, with 7 bases between them. The CDR3 contains 13 residues. CDR3 coding DNA: TGCGCCAGCAGCTTGGATCCCCAAGATACGCAGTATTTT. Residues: CASSLDPQDTQYF.

This chain links TRBV2 with TRBJ2-3, with 8 positions matching TRBD2. This CDR3 contains 17 residues. Looked up from germline, CDR1 is SNHLY and CDR2 is FYNNEI. J was trimmed by 2 bases and V by 4 bases; bases with no gene match: 11. The CDR3 DNA sequence: TGTGCCAGCAGTGGGCCTAGCGGGCGGATTGCCACAGATACGCAGTATTTT. Residues: CASSGPSGRIATDTQYF.

The V and J genes are TRBV7-3 and TRBJ1-1; no clear D gene. This CDR3 is 15 amino acids long. V lost 3 bases and J lost 7, with 18 bases in between. Germline CDR1 and CDR2: SGHTA and FQGTGA. This CDR3 reads CASSLAPVLVGEAFF. The CDR3 nucleotides read TGTGCCAGCAGCTTGGCCCCCGTCCTCGTTGGTGAAGCTTTCTTT.

This rearrangement joins TRBV5-6 to TRBJ1-4; D gene ambiguous. CDR3 length: 12 amino acids. Trimming pared 2 bases from V and 6 bases from J, leaving 5 bases between. CDR1 and CDR2 from the germline V gene are SGHDT and YYEEEE. The CDR3 DNA sequence: TGTGCCAGCAGCTTATCGGATGAAAAACTGTTTTTT. This encodes CASSLSDEKLFF.

The chain is built from TRBV6-5 and TRBJ1-5, with a tentative D call TRBD1 (6 bases). The germline V gene has CDR1 MNHEY and CDR2 SVGAGI. The CDR3 covers 15 residues. With 2 bases removed from V and 3 bases from J, the gap between germline ends came to 11 bases. As DNA, the CDR3 is TGTGCCAGCAGTTACACAGGGAGGACCAATCAGCCCCAGCATTTT. Encoded protein: CASSYTGRTNQPQHF.

This clone was counted once. The chain couples TRBV11-2 to TRBJ2-2, with TRBD2 matching over 9 bases. The CDR3 runs to 16 residues. Germline CDR1 is SGHAT and CDR2 is FQNNGV. V lost 3 bases and J lost 7; bases outside the gene matches: 9. CDR3 bases: TGTGCCAGCAGCTTTCAAGCGGGGGGCTATGGCGGGGAGCTGTTTTTT. This encodes CASSFQAGGYGGELFF.

V usage is TRBV6-6 and J usage is TRBJ2-1, with D possibly being TRBD1 (5 bases). Trimming stripped 6 bases from V and 9 bases from J, with 9 bases between. CDR1 and CDR2 from the germline V gene are MNHNY and SVGAGI (reference sequence). The CDR3 is made up of 11 amino acids. Here the CDR3 DNA reads TGTGCCAGCAGCCCAGGGTTTGAGCAGTTCTTC. This gives the protein CASSPGFEQFF.

V and J are TRBV4-1 and TRBJ2-7; 10 bases align to TRBD2. Germline values: CDR1 MGHRA, CDR2 YSYEKL. The CDR3 contains 16 residues. V lost 2 bases, J lost 4 bases, and 8 bases stayed unmatched. The CDR3 here is CASSQYLSGRGYEQYF. The CDR3 region has the DNA TGCGCCAGCAGCCAATATCTAAGCGGGAGGGGATACGAGCAGTACTTC.

The V call is TRBV15, the J call TRBJ2-5; D is possibly TRBD1 (6 bases). The CDR3 is 14 residues long. Trimming took 1 base from V and 4 from J, leaving 10 bases between them. In germline, CDR1 is LNHNV, CDR2 YYDKDF (reference sequence). CDR3 sequence: CATSRGPGVETQYF. CDR3 DNA: TGTGCCACCAGCAGAGGCCCAGGGGTAGAGACCCAGTACTTC.

The chain couples TRBV13 to TRBJ2-7; D gene uncertain. Per germline, CDR1 PRHDT and CDR2 FYEKMQ (reference sequence). The CDR3 is 14 amino acids. V gave up 1 base and J gave up 3 bases, with 10 bases separating them. The CDR3 protein is CASSLVVGRYEQYF. CDR3 DNA sequence: TGTGCCAGCAGCTTAGTTGTAGGCCGCTACGAGCAGTACTTC.

The gene calls are TRBV10-3 and TRBJ2-1; 10 bases map to TRBD1. Trimming at V came to 2 bases and at J to 2 bases, leaving 3 bases not matched to a gene. Germline values: CDR1 ENHRY, CDR2 SYGVKD. There are 16 residues in the CDR3. CDR3 protein: CAISEVGQGTYNEQFF. The CDR3 region has the DNA TGTGCCATCAGTGAGGTGGGACAGGGGACCTACAATGAGCAGTTCTTC.

This clone was counted between two and nine times. V gene TRBV5-1 combines with J gene TRBJ2-6; D gene unclear. Germline CDR1 reads SGHRS; CDR2 reads YFSETQ. CDR3 size: 17 residues. The ends were cut back, 0 bases at V and 0 bases at J, with 10 bases in the middle. This CDR3 is CASSLEFVGSGANVLTF. In DNA, the CDR3 is TGCGCCAGCAGCTTGGAGTTTGTAGGCTCTGGGGCCAACGTCCTGACTTTC.

With respect to this clone: A junction boundary mismatches the germline segment, possibly from a read error. The chain carries TRBV7-7 and TRBJ2-1; no clear D gene. Germline CDR1 and CDR2: SSHAT and FNYEAQ (reference sequence). The CDR3 is 13 amino acids. For the CDR3, the DNA is TGTGCTAGCAGCTTAGGAGAGGACAATGAGCAGTTCTTC. The encoded protein is CASSLGEDNEQFF.

This chain links TRBV21-1 with TRBJ2-7; the D call TRBD1 from the table was never checked on the DNA. TRBV21-1 is a recognized pseudogene. The CDR3 runs 11 residues. The CDR3 is CAILRGNEQYF. The CDR3 nucleotides read TGTGCCATTCTGAGGGGGAACGAGCAGTACTTC.

The CDR3 coding sequence is TGCGCCAGCAGCTGGGGGGTCCCGGGACGGGGTAAGGGCTTGGCCTACGAGCAGTACTTC. Amino acid sequence: CASSWGVPGRGKGLAYEQYF. The genes are TRBV5-1 and TRBJ2-7, with D maybe TRBD2 (6 bases). The V gene's germline CDR1 is SGHRS and CDR2 YFSETQ. CDR3 length: 20 residues. V was clipped by 3 bases and J by 2 bases, with 30 bases between them.

This clone was observed a single time. J is TRBJ2-3 and V is TRBV21-1. TRBV21-1 is deemed a pseudogene. The CDR3 has 11 amino acids. CDR3 region: CASGRTDTQYF. In DNA form, the CDR3 reads TGTGCCAGCGGACGCACAGATACGCAGTATTTT.

This chain uses TRBV15 with TRBJ2-7; D perhaps matches TRBD1 (5 bases). Trimming took 3 bases from V and 6 from J, leaving 15 bases between them. CDR1 and CDR2 (germline): LNHNV, YYDKDF (reference sequence). The CDR3 length is 14 residues. DNA of the CDR3: TGTGCCACCAGCAGTGCCAGGGTGGTCGGCGAGCAGTACTTC. It encodes CATSSARVVGEQYF. Looking up the rest from reference TRBV15 and TRBJ2-7 gives the full variable domain: DAMVIQNPRYQVTQFGKPVTLSCSQTLNHNVMYWYQQKSSQAPKLLFHYYDKDFNNEADTPDNFQSRRPNTSFCFLDIRSPGLGDTAMYLCATSSARVVGEQYFGPGTRLTVT.

This chain uses TRBV28 with TRBJ1-2; TRBD1 aligns across 10 bases. V trimming: 4 bases; J trimming: 4 bases; junction bases outside the gene matches: 12. Germline CDR1 MDHEN, CDR2 SYDVKM. This CDR3 spans 17 amino acids. As DNA, the CDR3 is TGTGCCAGCAGTTGGGAGGGGACAGGGGCGAACGGCTATGGCTACACCTTC. Its translation is CASSWEGTGANGYGYTF.

The chain joins TRBV10-3 to TRBJ2-3, with D perhaps TRBD1 (6 bases). V was trimmed by 6 bases and J by 2 bases, leaving 12 bases between them. CDR1 and CDR2 from the germline V gene are ENHRY and SYGVKD. The CDR3 covers 14 residues. CDR3 DNA sequence: TGTGCCATCAGGACAGGATCCTTCACAGATACGCAGTATTTT. Residues: CAIRTGSFTDTQYF.

This sequence joins TRBV7-8 and TRBJ1-5; D gene uncertain. V gave up 0 bases and J gave up 6 bases, with 3 bases separating them. Looked up from germline, CDR1 is SGHVS and CDR2 is FQNEAQ. The CDR3 has 12 residues. This CDR3 is CASSLAGQPQHF. Here the CDR3 DNA reads TGTGCCAGCAGCTTAGCAGGTCAGCCCCAGCATTTT.

This chain joins TRBV21-1 and TRBJ2-7. TRBV21-1 is listed as a pseudogene. The CDR3 consists of 17 residues. The CDR3 loop is CASSKGKCRRSSYEQYF. The CDR3 DNA sequence: TGTGCCAGCAGCAAAGGGAAATGTCGGCGAAGCTCCTACGAGCAGTACTTC.

In DNA form, the CDR3 reads TGTGCCAGCAGTTTCCAGCTACCTGGAAACACCATATATTTT. Its translation is CASSFQLPGNTIYF. The V and J genes are TRBV6-6 and TRBJ1-3; D is ambiguous. The V end was cut by 4 bases, the J end by 2 bases, with 9 bases between. Germline V gene sequence: CDR1 MNHNY, CDR2 SVGAGI (reference sequence). The CDR3 extends over 14 amino acids.

A word on this clone: A junction end diverges from the germline sequence, so it may reflect a read error. The chain has TRBV7-7 and TRBJ2-5, with D perhaps TRBD1 (5 bases). This CDR3 contains 15 residues. In germline, CDR1 is SSHAT, CDR2 FNYEAQ (reference sequence). Written as DNA, the CDR3 is TGTGCTAGCAGCCTCTCATCCAGGGTCCAAGAGACCCAGTACTTC. Translation gives CASSLSSRVQETQYF.

This chain uses TRBV4-1 with TRBJ2-7; tentative D call: TRBD2 (5 bases). This CDR3 is 15 amino acids long. CDR1 is MGHRA, CDR2 YSYEKL, per germline. The V end was cut by 0 bases, the J end by 2 bases, with 11 bases between. The CDR3 nucleotides are TGCGCCAGCAGCCAAGATCGGGCACTAGCCTACGAGCAGTACTTC. Residues: CASSQDRALAYEQYF.

This clone has only one observation. The CDR3 nucleotides are TGTGCCAGCAGTGAAAAGGAGGCAGCACGATACTCATCACCCCTCCACTTT. Residues: CASSEKEAARYSSPLHF. The chain is built from TRBV6-1 and TRBJ1-6; D is ambiguous. From germline, CDR1 is MNHNS and CDR2 SASEGT. The CDR3 covers 17 residues. V was pared by 2 bases and J by 10 bases, with 21 bases between.